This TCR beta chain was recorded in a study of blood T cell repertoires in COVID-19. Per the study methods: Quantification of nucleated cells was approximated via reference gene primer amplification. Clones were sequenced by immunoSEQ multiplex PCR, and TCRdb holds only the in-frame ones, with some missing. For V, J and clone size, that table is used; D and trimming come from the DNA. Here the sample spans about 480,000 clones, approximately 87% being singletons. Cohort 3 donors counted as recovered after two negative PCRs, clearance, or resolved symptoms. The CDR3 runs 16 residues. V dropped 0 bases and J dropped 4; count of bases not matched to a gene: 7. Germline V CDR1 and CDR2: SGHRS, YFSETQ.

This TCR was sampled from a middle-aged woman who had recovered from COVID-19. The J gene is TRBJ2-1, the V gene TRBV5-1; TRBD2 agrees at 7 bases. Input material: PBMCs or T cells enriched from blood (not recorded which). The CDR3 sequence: CASSLEVERGYNEQFF. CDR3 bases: TGCGCCAGCAGCTTGGAGGTGGAGCGGGGTTACAATGAGCAGTTCTTC.